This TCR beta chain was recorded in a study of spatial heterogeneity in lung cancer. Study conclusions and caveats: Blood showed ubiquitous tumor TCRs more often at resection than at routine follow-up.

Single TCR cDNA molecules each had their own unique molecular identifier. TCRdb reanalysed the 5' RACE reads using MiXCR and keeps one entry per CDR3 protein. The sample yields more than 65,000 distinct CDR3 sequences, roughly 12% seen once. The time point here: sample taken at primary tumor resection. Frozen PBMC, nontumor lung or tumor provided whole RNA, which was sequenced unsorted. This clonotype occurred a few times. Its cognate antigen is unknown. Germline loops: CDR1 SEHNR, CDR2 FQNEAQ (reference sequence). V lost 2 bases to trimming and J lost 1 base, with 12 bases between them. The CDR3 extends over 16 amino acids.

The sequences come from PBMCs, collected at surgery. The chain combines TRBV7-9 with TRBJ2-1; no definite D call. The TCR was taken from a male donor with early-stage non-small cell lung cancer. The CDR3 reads CASSLRPTDSYNEQFF. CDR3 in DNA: TGTGCCAGCAGCTTACGACCAACCGATTCCTACAATGAGCAGTTCTTC.